A single sample gave rise to the 27 T cell receptor beta chains below, sequenced in a study of shared clonotypes between healthy human individuals. Clones were read by immunoSEQ multiplex PCR, and TCRdb kept only the in-frame ones, dropping some. The data hold a few hundred thousand clones, with roughly 85% observed a single time. The sample was PBMCs. The receptors come from a woman between 35 and 50 years old in good health. Some clones in this sample may be carry-over from other donors' samples.

The chain uses TRBV6-5 and TRBJ2-1; 11 positions match TRBD1. The ends lost 10 bases at V and 7 bases at J; junction bases unmatched: 9. Germline V gives CDR1 MNHEY, CDR2 SVGAGI. This CDR3 is built from 14 residues. The CDR3 DNA is TGTGCCACCTTGCTTCGGGACAGGGGGAATGAGCAGTTCTTC. It encodes CATLLRDRGNEQFF.

In DNA form, the CDR3 reads TGCGCCAGCAGCCAAGGACAGGGTGGGGTAGGAGAAAAACTGTTTTTT. This sequence encodes CASSQGQGGVGEKLFF. V and J are TRBV4-3 and TRBJ1-4; 7 nucleotides align to TRBD1. Germline V lookup: CDR1 LGHNA, CDR2 YSLEER. The ends lost 1 base at V and 8 bases at J; junction bases unmatched: 10. CDR3 length equals 16 residues.

At least ten counts were recorded for this clone. This CDR3 is also generated by other DNA sequences in the sample. This chain joins TRBV6-5 and TRBJ1-1; 10 bases align to TRBD1. J was trimmed by 3 bases and V by 4 bases; bases with no gene match: 5. The CDR3 loop spans 15 amino acids. The germline CDR1 and CDR2 sequences are MNHEY and SVGAGI. In DNA form, the CDR3 reads TGTGCCAGCAGTTCGGGACAGGGGTTTTACACTGAAGCTTTCTTT. Translating gives CASSSGQGFYTEAFF.

This clone was seen a handful of times. This chain joins TRBV11-2 and TRBJ2-2; D perhaps matches TRBD2 (7 bases). V shed 7 bases and J shed 3 bases, with 15 bases lying between them. The CDR3 contains 15 residues. Germline values: CDR1 SGHAT, CDR2 FQNNGV. The CDR3 region is CASTGGGSYTGELFF. CDR3 bases: TGTGCCAGCACCGGGGGCGGGAGTTACACCGGGGAGCTGTTTTTT.

This clone was counted once. This chain links TRBV7-2 with TRBJ1-5; 9 bases agree with TRBD1. The germline V gene has CDR1 SGHTA and CDR2 FQGNSA. Trimming removed 1 base from V and 6 bases from J; junction bases left unmatched: 4. The CDR3 consists of 15 residues. This CDR3 is CASSLGTGVFQPQHF. CDR3 nucleotide sequence: TGTGCCAGCAGCTTAGGGACAGGGGTTTTTCAGCCCCAGCATTTT.

The V gene is TRBV5-4, the J gene TRBJ2-5; the D call may be TRBD1 or TRBD2 (6 bases each). This CDR3 spans 15 amino acids. V was pared by 0 bases and J by 0 bases, with 9 bases between. CDR1 is SGHNT and CDR2 is YYREEE in the germline V gene (reference sequence). This CDR3 reads CASSLGGGYQETQYF. The CDR3 DNA sequence: TGTGCCAGCAGCTTGGGAGGGGGGTACCAAGAGACCCAGTACTTC.

The chain has TRBV19 and TRBJ2-7; 7 bases are a match to TRBD1. There are 13 residues in the CDR3. Germline trimming cut 4 bases from V and 5 bases from J; bases unmatched to any gene: 5. Germline-derived CDR1 and CDR2 are LNHDA and SQIVND (reference sequence). Here the CDR3 reads CASSTTGTNEQYF. In DNA, the CDR3 is TGTGCCAGTAGTACGACAGGGACCAACGAGCAGTACTTC. Looking up the rest from reference TRBV19 and TRBJ2-7 gives the full variable domain: DGGITQSPKYLFRKEGQNVTLSCEQNLNHDAMYWYRQDPGQGLRLIYYSQIVNDFQKGDIAEGYSVSREKKESFPLTVTSAQKNPTAFYLCASSTTGTNEQYFGPGTRLTVT.

This sequence joins TRBV6-1 and TRBJ2-4, with 8 bases aligning to TRBD2. Germline V CDR1 and CDR2: MNHNS, SASEGT. The CDR3 extends over 15 amino acids. The ends lost 6 bases at V and 7 bases at J; junction bases unmatched: 11. The CDR3 nucleotides are TGTGCCAGCAGGGATAGCGGGGCTGGGAGGAACATTCAGTACTTC. Translation gives CASRDSGAGRNIQYF.

The V and J genes are TRBV2 and TRBJ1-3; D may be TRBD1 (6 bases). Germline V lookup: CDR1 SNHLY, CDR2 FYNNEI. V was clipped by 4 bases and J by 0 bases, with 10 bases between them. CDR3 length equals 15 residues. The chain's CDR3 is CASSGLQGSGNTIYF. Written as DNA, the CDR3 is TGTGCCAGCAGTGGATTACAGGGCTCTGGAAACACCATATATTTT. Looking up the rest from reference TRBV2 and TRBJ1-3 gives the full variable domain: EPEVTQTPSHQVTQMGQEVILRCVPISNHLYFYWYRQILGQKVEFLVSFYNNEISEKSEIFDDQFSVERPDGSNFTLKIRSTKLEDSAMYFCASSGLQGSGNTIYFGEGSWLTVV.

The rearrangement uses TRBV5-6 and TRBJ2-7, with D uncertain. This CDR3 has 15 residues. V dropped 1 base and J dropped 2 bases, with 13 bases sitting between them. Germline V gene sequence: CDR1 SGHDT, CDR2 YYEEEE. DNA for the CDR3: TGTGCCAGCAGCTTGTATGGGAACGGCGCCTACGAGCAGTACTTC. Amino acid sequence: CASSLYGNGAYEQYF.

This rearrangement joins TRBV29-1 to TRBJ2-5; tentative D call: TRBD2 (6 bases). This CDR3 has 15 residues. The germline V gene has CDR1 SQVTM and CDR2 ANQGSEA. The V end lost 6 bases, the J end lost 1 base, and 18 bases lay between the germline ends. The CDR3 protein is CSVGGGQGTQETQYF. In DNA form, the CDR3 reads TGCAGCGTGGGAGGAGGTCAGGGCACCCAAGAGACCCAGTACTTC. The full variable domain, in which reference TRBV29-1 and TRBJ2-5 provide the parts outside the CDR3, is SAVISQKPSRDICQRGTSLTIQCQVDSQVTMMFWYRQQPGQSLTLIATANQGSEATYESGFVIDKFPISRPNLTFSTLTVSNMSPEDSSIYLCSVGGGQGTQETQYFGPGTRLLVL.

About this clone: A single base is all that separates this from a far larger clone, so a read error is likely. The chain is built from TRBV7-3 and TRBJ1-4, with D tentatively TRBD1 (5 bases). CDR1 and CDR2 (germline): SGHTA, FQGTGA. The CDR3 extends over 16 amino acids. In nucleotides, the CDR3 is TGTGCCAGCAGCTCTCGGGACCCTGCAACTAATGAAAACCTGTTTTTT. Translated, it gives CASSSRDPATNENLFF.

V gene TRBV6-6 combines with J gene TRBJ2-1, with D possibly being TRBD1 (5 bases). CDR3 length: 15 residues. From germline, CDR1 is MNHNY and CDR2 SVGAGI (reference sequence). V was clipped by 5 bases and J by 0 bases, with 11 bases between them. DNA for the CDR3: TGTGCCAGCAGTAAAGAACAGGCCTCCTACAATGAGCAGTTCTTC. Its translation: CASSKEQASYNEQFF.

This chain connects TRBV10-3 to TRBJ1-4; TRBD1 matches at 7 bases. This CDR3 is 13 amino acids long. CDR1 and CDR2 (germline): ENHRY, SYGVKD. Trimming cost V 10 bases and J 4 bases; bases outside gene matches: 6. The DNA for the CDR3 is TGTGCCACGCAGGGACAGATTAATGAAAAACTGTTTTTT. Its protein is CATQGQINEKLFF.

This clone was detected only a few times. The junction differs from germline at one of its ends, possibly a read error. Distinct nucleotide sequences in the sample also encode this CDR3. CDR3 sequence: CASSPQDRGLFTEAFF. The CDR3 DNA sequence: TGTGCCAGCTCACCGCAAGACAGGGGGCTTTTTACTGAGGCTTTCTTT. The chain has TRBV18 and TRBJ1-1; 10 nucleotides line up with TRBD1. Germline V gene data show CDR1 as KGHSH and CDR2 as LQKENI. CDR3 length: 16 amino acids.

V usage is TRBV4-2 and J usage is TRBJ1-1; the match to TRBD1 covers 7 bases. V shed 0 bases and J 4 bases; nucleotides not matched to a gene: 5. This CDR3 is 15 amino acids long. Per the germline V gene, CDR1 is LGHNA and CDR2 is YNFKEQ. The CDR3 DNA reads as TGTGCCAGCAGCCAAGACACAGGGGCTGGCACTGAAGCTTTCTTT. This translates into CASSQDTGAGTEAFF.

The DNA of the CDR3 is TGTGCCAGCAGCTTAGTAGGCCCAGGCTACGAGCAGTACTTC. It yields the protein CASSLVGPGYEQYF. The J gene is TRBJ2-7, the V gene TRBV7-2, with no clear D. This CDR3 has 14 residues. Trimming left V 1 base short and J 3 bases short, with 10 bases between. CDR1 SGHTA and CDR2 FQGNSA come from the germline V gene.

The chain links TRBV6-4 to TRBJ2-7; the match to TRBD1 covers 7 bases. Germline V gives CDR1 MRHNA, CDR2 SNTAGT. The CDR3 consists of 14 residues. Germline trimming cut 5 bases from V and 1 base from J; bases unmatched to any gene: 5. The CDR3 here is CASSPGTESYEQYF. CDR3 DNA sequence: TGTGCCAGCAGTCCCGGGACAGAGTCCTACGAGCAGTACTTC.

This chain connects TRBV28 to TRBJ1-1; TRBD1 matches at 7 bases. CDR3 length: 13 residues. Trimming at V came to 6 bases and at J to 6 bases, leaving 7 bases not matched to a gene. Germline CDR1 reads MDHEN; CDR2 reads SYDVKM. CDR3 amino acids: CASRRQGSAEAFF. CDR3 in DNA: TGTGCCAGCAGACGACAGGGTTCGGCTGAAGCTTTCTTT. Using reference TRBV28 and TRBJ1-1 for the parts outside the CDR3, the full variable domain is DVKVTQSSRYLVKRTGEKVFLECVQDMDHENMFWYRQDPGLGLRLIYFSYDVKMKEKGDIPEGYSVSREKKERFSLILESASTNQTSMYLCASRRQGSAEAFFGQGTRLTVV.

In regard to this clone: Since a much larger clone is just one base distant, this may be a read error. The same CDR3 can be traced to other DNA sequences in this sample. V is TRBV11-2 and J is TRBJ1-2, with D possibly matching TRBD1 (6 bases). The CDR3 extends over 15 amino acids. The ends were cut back, 7 bases at V and 2 bases at J, with 17 bases in the middle. The germline CDR1 and CDR2 sequences are SGHAT and FQNNGV. The DNA for the CDR3 is TGTGCCAGCACCCCCTTCGCAGGGGCGAACTATGGCTACACCTTC. Amino acid sequence: CASTPFAGANYGYTF.

This clone was observed a handful of times. This sequence joins TRBV15 and TRBJ2-7; tentative D call: TRBD2 (6 bases). Germline CDR1 reads LNHNV; CDR2 reads YYDKDF (reference sequence). With 1 base removed from V and 0 bases from J, the gap between germline ends came to 13 bases. CDR3 length: 16 amino acids. The CDR3 coding sequence is TGTGCCACCAGCAGAGGTGCAGCGGGCTACTCCTACGAGCAGTACTTC. This gives the protein CATSRGAAGYSYEQYF.

The V call is TRBV7-8, the J call TRBJ2-3; D is undetermined. CDR1 and CDR2 from the germline V gene are SGHVS and FQNEAQ. The CDR3 runs to 14 residues. V was cut by 1 base and J by 4 bases, with 9 bases left in between. The CDR3 region is CASSLVPQADTQYF. For the CDR3, the DNA is TGTGCCAGCAGCTTAGTTCCCCAAGCAGATACGCAGTATTTT.

The gene calls are TRBV2 and TRBJ2-2, with 7 bases matching TRBD1. The germline V gene encodes CDR1 SNHLY and CDR2 FYNNEI. V shed 11 bases and J 1 base; nucleotides not matched to a gene: 7. The CDR3 is 14 residues long. The CDR3 coding sequence is TGTGCCGGACAGGCAATTAAGAACACCGGGGAGCTGTTTTTT. Amino acid sequence: CAGQAIKNTGELFF.

The rearrangement uses TRBV6-5 and TRBJ2-2, with 7 positions matching TRBD2. The CDR3 totals 12 residues. Germline values: CDR1 MNHEY, CDR2 SVGAGI. V shed 7 bases, J shed 6 bases, and the junction held 2 bases outside the gene matches. The CDR3 protein is CASNAGAGELFF. In nucleotides, the CDR3 is TGTGCCAGCAACGCGGGAGCCGGGGAGCTGTTTTTT.

The rearrangement uses TRBV18 and TRBJ2-2, with no clear D. The CDR3 has 14 amino acids. Trimming removed 3 bases at V and 0 bases at J, with 5 bases between. Looked up from germline, CDR1 is KGHSH and CDR2 is LQKENI. The CDR3 reads CASSPISNTGELFF. The CDR3 DNA sequence: TGTGCCAGCTCACCTATATCGAACACCGGGGAGCTGTTTTTT.

The rearrangement joins TRBV25-1 to TRBJ1-1; D is ambiguous. V lost 6 bases and J lost 1, with 6 bases in between. Germline-derived CDR1 and CDR2 are MGHDK and SYGVNS. CDR3 length: 12 residues. The CDR3 DNA is TGTGCCAGCAGCGAGAGGAACACTGAAGCTTTCTTT. Translated, it gives CASSERNTEAFF.

The rearrangement joins TRBV19 to TRBJ1-5; D is perhaps TRBD1 (6 bases). CDR1 and CDR2 (germline): LNHDA, SQIVND (reference sequence). The V end was cut by 10 bases, the J end by 5 bases, with 18 bases between. The CDR3 consists of 14 residues. CDR3 sequence: CAIPGWTAYQPQHF. The CDR3 DNA reads as TGTGCCATCCCCGGTTGGACAGCTTATCAGCCCCAGCATTTT.